This T cell receptor (beta chain) came from a study of regulatory T cells in long-lasting Graves disease. With iRepertoire HTBI primers and Arm-PCR of CDR3 regions, TCR beta libraries were built. MiXCR, applied by TCRdb to the multiplex PCR reads, yields one record per CDR3 protein. This sample carries some 340,000 distinct CDR3 sequences, 20% to 25% of them seen once, and the ten largest clones take approximately 30%. This clonotype was seen a single time. As the CDR3 is not closed by the conserved phenylalanine or tryptophan, this likely results from a read error. CDR1 is SGHNT and CDR2 is YYREEE in the germline V gene (reference sequence). The CDR3 runs to 15 residues. With 5 bases clipped from V and 1 base from J, the junction kept 6 bases outside the gene matches. Time point here: persistent/refractory GD, antithyroid drugs over 5 years with positive TRAb. The TCR library was made from RNA extracted from PBMCs.

The rearrangement uses TRBV5-4 and TRBJ2-7, with 10 bases that match TRBD2. This sequence originates from a woman in her thirties or forties with Graves disease. The sample consisted of peripheral blood mononuclear cells (PBMCs), taken when the disease was refractory, from a patient treated with antithyroid drugs. The CDR3 is CASRPGLAISYEQYL. The CDR3, as DNA: TGTGCCAGCAGACCGGGACTAGCGATTTCCTACGAGCAGTACCTC.